The next 9 T cell receptor beta chains were all read from a single sample in a study of neurological immune-mediated disorders. Each CDR3 protein is one row after TCRdb ran MiXCR on the 5' RACE reads. The profile covers about 55,000 distinct CDR3 sequences, with under 4.5% appearing a single time and 1.5% to 2% taken by the ten largest. Material: CD4+ T cells from blood. These receptors originate from a woman aged 40 to 50 with multiple sclerosis.

There are many counts of this clonotype. The chain is built from TRBV29-1 and TRBJ2-3; D could derive from TRBD1 or TRBD2 (6 bases each). CDR1 is SQVTM, CDR2 ANQGSEA, per germline. The CDR3 is 13 residues long. The V end was cut by 6 bases, the J end by 2 bases, with 12 bases between. The chain's CDR3 is CSVMRGATDTQYF. The CDR3 DNA reads as TGCAGCGTAATGAGGGGGGCCACAGATACGCAGTATTTT.

This clonotype was seen repeatedly, ten times or more. The V gene is TRBV4-1, the J gene TRBJ2-2; 7 bases agree with TRBD2. The J segment lost 1 base and the V segment lost 0 bases, leaving 5 bases of the junction unmatched. The germline gives CDR1 MGHRA, CDR2 YSYEKL. This CDR3 has 17 residues. CDR3 amino acids: CASSQDLGGGNTGELFF. In DNA, the CDR3 is TGCGCCAGCAGCCAAGATCTAGGCGGGGGGAACACCGGGGAGCTGTTTTTT.

The sample holds a few counts of this clonotype. This chain connects TRBV14 to TRBJ2-3; D gene ambiguous. Looked up from germline, CDR1 is SGHDN and CDR2 is FVKESK. The V end was cut by 4 bases, the J end by 7 bases, with 6 bases between. The CDR3 consists of 11 residues. The CDR3 spells CASSLRNTQYF. The CDR3, as DNA: TGTGCCAGCAGCCTCCGGAATACGCAGTATTTT.

This clonotype was seen ten or more times. The V gene is TRBV15, the J gene TRBJ1-5, with D possibly being TRBD1 (5 bases). Trimming left V 4 bases short and J 3 bases short, with 13 bases between. Germline loops: CDR1 LNHNV, CDR2 YYDKDF (reference sequence). The CDR3 has 15 amino acids. The CDR3 protein is CATSISRAINQPQHF. Here the CDR3 DNA reads TGTGCCACCAGCATTAGCAGGGCCATCAATCAGCCCCAGCATTTT.

This clonotype came up many times. The genes are TRBV5-1 and TRBJ2-5, with 10 nucleotides matching TRBD1. Trimming at V came to 5 bases and at J to 2 bases, leaving 6 bases not matched to a gene. The CDR3 is made up of 15 amino acids. The germline V gene has CDR1 SGHRS and CDR2 YFSETQ. CDR3 residues: CASSDGQGDQETQYF. The CDR3 region has the DNA TGCGCCAGCAGTGACGGACAGGGGGATCAAGAGACCCAGTACTTC.

This clonotype was seen many times. The V and J genes are TRBV2 and TRBJ2-2; 7 nucleotides agree with TRBD1. Per the germline V gene, CDR1 is SNHLY and CDR2 is FYNNEI. V shed 5 bases and J 0 bases; nucleotides not matched to a gene: 3. This CDR3 is 15 amino acids long. The CDR3 region is CASSRDRPNTGELFF. The CDR3 DNA reads TGTGCCAGCAGTAGGGACAGACCGAACACCGGGGAGCTGTTTTTT.

This clonotype was detected ten times or more. This chain joins TRBV5-5 and TRBJ2-7, with D perhaps matching TRBD1 (5 bases). The ends were cut back, 3 bases at V and 1 base at J, with 11 bases in the middle. Germline CDR1 is SGHKS and CDR2 is YYEKEE (reference sequence). CDR3 length: 14 amino acids. CDR3 sequence reads: CASSSQVASYEQYF. Here the CDR3 DNA reads TGTGCCAGCAGCTCACAGGTAGCTTCCTACGAGCAGTACTTC.

This clonotype has at least ten counts. CDR3 sequence (DNA): TGTGCCAGCAGCTTCTCCGGGATCAGCACAGATACGCAGTATTTT. It codes for CASSFSGISTDTQYF. The chain employs TRBV7-6 and TRBJ2-3, with D possibly matching TRBD2 (5 bases). Trimming stripped 3 bases from V and 0 bases from J, with 10 bases between. Per germline, CDR1 SGHVS and CDR2 FNYEAQ. The CDR3 is 15 residues long.

At least ten counts were recorded for this clonotype. The chain links TRBV5-1 to TRBJ2-7, with 10 bases identical to TRBD1. CDR3 length: 14 residues. CDR1 and CDR2 from the germline V gene are SGHRS and YFSETQ. Unmatched junction bases numbered 6, after V lost 4 bases and J lost 5 bases. The DNA of the CDR3 is TGCGCCAGCAGCCTGGACAGGGGGAACAACGAGCAGTACTTC. Translated: CASSLDRGNNEQYF.